This T cell receptor beta chain was observed in a study of monozygotic twins with cystic fibrosis. About the study: With about 16 PCR cycles, barcoded libraries came from approximately 2.8 micrograms of fragmented DNA.

Clones were sequenced by immunoSEQ multiplex PCR, and TCRdb holds only the in-frame ones, with some missing. The table records about 14,000 clones, around 83% of them present only once. To note about this clone: Antigen: not known.

The CDR3 length is 14 residues. Trimming took off 3 bases at V and 4 bases at J, with 10 bases between the two ends. The germline CDR1 and CDR2 sequences are LGHNT and FRNRAP. Regarding the study as a whole: Monozygotic CF twin pairs shared significantly more nucleotide-identical clonotypes than unrelated CF individuals did. J usage was most co-twin-similar in 8 of 16 pairs, V in 13.

The TCR sequence derives from a boy aged 5-17 years with cystic fibrosis. The sequencing sample was made of blood. This chain links TRBV12-5 with TRBJ2-1; D not certain. Written as DNA, the CDR3 is TGTGCTAGTGGTTTAGGGAAGGGATACAATGAGCAGTTCTTC. This translates into CASGLGKGYNEQFF.